The 11 T cell receptor beta chains reported below all come from one sample, sequenced in a study of cytomegalovirus exposure and HLA in healthy donors. 13 Jbeta primers and 60 Vbeta primers were used for the PCR. The table came from immunoSEQ multiplex PCR; TCRdb's copy has only in-frame clones and leaves some out. The sample has approximately 190,000 clones; around 80% are singletons. The sequenced sample was PBMCs. These receptors all stem from a woman aged 18-29 years in good health and CMV-seronegative.

This clone has just a few counts. The chain joins TRBV11-3 to TRBJ1-4; no clear D. Between the trimmed V and J ends, which lost 1 base and 4 bases, there was a span of 4 bases. This CDR3 has 13 residues. The germline CDR1 and CDR2 sequences are SGHNT and YENEEA. CDR3 sequence reads: CASSLAFNEKLFF. The CDR3 DNA reads TGTGCCAGCAGCTTAGCCTTTAATGAAAAACTGTTTTTT. Looking up the rest from reference TRBV11-3 and TRBJ1-4 gives the full variable domain: EAGVVQSPRYKIIEKKQPVAFWCNPISGHNTLYWYLQNLGQGPELLIRYENEEAVDDSQLPKDRFSAERLKGVDSTLKIQPAELGDSAVYLCASSLAFNEKLFFGSGTQLSVL.

This chain joins TRBV19 and TRBJ1-5; D gene uncertain. CDR1 is LNHDA and CDR2 is SQIVND in the germline V gene (reference sequence). CDR3 length: 13 residues. The V and J ends lost 3 bases and 11 bases respectively, with 14 bases between them. The CDR3, as DNA: TGTGCCAGTAGTATCGGGGAAGTCGTGGCCCAGCATTTT. Amino acids: CASSIGEVVAQHF.

The rearrangement uses TRBV4-3 and TRBJ2-5; TRBD1 might be the D (5 bases). This CDR3 spans 15 amino acids. CDR1 is LGHNA and CDR2 is YSLEER in the germline V gene. Trimming pared 0 bases from V and 3 bases from J, leaving 11 bases between. The CDR3 DNA is TGCGCCAGCAGCCAAGATCCGGGCAGGGAAGAGACCCAGTACTTC. Amino acid sequence: CASSQDPGREETQYF.

This clone was seen more than once but under ten times. The V and J genes are TRBV6-5 and TRBJ1-3; D ambiguous. V was pared by 3 bases and J by 4 bases, with 13 bases between. Looked up from germline, CDR1 is MNHEY and CDR2 is SVGAGI. The CDR3 runs to 15 residues. As DNA, the CDR3 is TGTGCCAGCAGTTATTCCTCCTTGTCCGGAAACACCATATATTTT. Translation gives CASSYSSLSGNTIYF.

V gene TRBV6-5 combines with J gene TRBJ1-6; D perhaps matches TRBD1 (6 bases). The germline gives CDR1 MNHEY, CDR2 SVGAGI. With 3 bases removed from V and 6 bases from J, the gap between germline ends came to 12 bases. The CDR3 runs to 15 residues. DNA for the CDR3: TGTGCCAGCAGTTATGGGCAGGGGTTTAATTCACCCCTCCACTTT. This sequence encodes CASSYGQGFNSPLHF.

The chain combines TRBV5-4 with TRBJ2-5; 13 bases are a match to TRBD2. The CDR3 contains 18 residues. V dropped 3 bases and J dropped 4; count of bases not matched to a gene: 12. Germline-derived CDR1 and CDR2 are SGHNT and YYREEE (reference sequence). The CDR3 region is CASSSSGLAGARAETQYF. The CDR3 nucleotides read TGTGCCAGCAGCTCTTCCGGACTAGCGGGAGCCCGCGCAGAGACCCAGTACTTC.

This rearrangement joins TRBV28 to TRBJ2-5; 9 nucleotides align to TRBD1. Unmatched junction bases numbered 13, after V lost 10 bases and J lost 7 bases. The germline V gene encodes CDR1 MDHEN and CDR2 SYDVKM. The CDR3 has 14 amino acids. Here the CDR3 reads CATSTGGPPGTQYF. The CDR3 nucleotides read TGTGCCACCTCGACAGGGGGGCCCCCGGGGACCCAGTACTTC.

The rearrangement uses TRBV7-9 and TRBJ2-4; TRBD2 aligns across 11 bases. The ends lost 5 bases at V and 3 bases at J; junction bases unmatched: 3. The CDR3 contains 15 residues. CDR1 is SEHNR and CDR2 is FQNEAQ in the germline V gene (reference sequence). This CDR3 reads CASSLSGRDKNIQYF. In DNA, the CDR3 is TGTGCCAGCAGCCTTAGCGGGAGGGACAAAAACATTCAGTACTTC.

The chain joins TRBV19 to TRBJ2-7, with TRBD2 matching 12 bases. The CDR3 is 17 residues long. Trimming at V came to 5 bases and at J to 3 bases, leaving 11 bases not matched to a gene. Germline CDR1 reads LNHDA; CDR2 reads SQIVND (reference sequence). In nucleotides, the CDR3 is TGTGCCAGTAGTCCCGAAAGAGGACTAGCGGGATACTACGAGCAGTACTTC. As protein: CASSPERGLAGYYEQYF.

CDR3 in amino acids: CASSRERTGYYNEQFF. CDR3 coding DNA: TGTGCCAGCAGTAGGGAAAGGACAGGGTACTACAATGAGCAGTTCTTC. V is TRBV7-9 and J is TRBJ2-1, with 8 bases fitting TRBD1. The germline V gene has CDR1 SEHNR and CDR2 FQNEAQ (reference sequence). The CDR3 extends over 16 amino acids. With 6 bases clipped from V and 3 bases from J, the junction kept 10 bases outside the gene matches.

The rearrangement joins TRBV6-6 to TRBJ1-2; no clear D. Germline assignment: CDR1 MNHNY and CDR2 SVGAGI (reference sequence). This CDR3 region has 14 residues. The V and J ends lost 0 bases and 4 bases respectively, with 9 bases between them. This chain's CDR3 is CASSYSGQFYGYTF. CDR3 in DNA: TGTGCCAGCAGTTACTCTGGGCAGTTCTATGGCTACACCTTC.